Given below is one T cell receptor beta chain in context. The data were taken from a study of T cell changes during pregnancy in multiple sclerosis. Clones were read by immunoSEQ multiplex PCR, and TCRdb kept only the in-frame ones, dropping some. The sample shows 45,000 or so clones, around nine tenths of them seen only once. Germline CDR1 is MDHEN and CDR2 is SYDVKM. V lost 7 bases to trimming and J lost 0 bases; unmatched junction nucleotides: 10. There are 17 residues in the CDR3. This specimen consisted of peripheral blood, obtained in the first trimester of pregnancy. The V call is TRBV28, the J call TRBJ1-2, with 11 bases that match TRBD1. This receptor was identified in a female donor with multiple sclerosis, enrolled in a pregnancy study. CDR3 nucleotides: TGTGCCAGCACCCTGGGGACAGGGGGAAACCCTAACTATGGCTACACCTTC. Amino acid sequence: CASTLGTGGNPNYGYTF.